These T cell receptor beta chains were read from a single sample in a study of spatial heterogeneity in lung cancer. MiXCR, run by TCRdb on the 5' RACE reads, gives a single entry per CDR3 protein. The sample shows 20,000 to 25,000 distinct CDR3 sequences, around 4.3% of them seen only once. The specimen comprised PBMCs, sampled at surgery. Source of these receptors: a male donor with early-stage non-small cell lung cancer. CDR3s include the opening cysteine and the closing phenylalanine or tryptophan. D genes are given only for firm matches. Clone size is stated in some rows and not others, as once, few, many or a class when expanded.

>many|TRBD1|TRBJ2-2|TRBV24-1
CATSVGTGNTGELFF
TGTGCCACCAGTGTCGGGACAGGGAACACCGGGGAGCTGTTTTTT
>medium-sized|.|TRBJ1-2|TRBV4-3
CASSQDRGGYGYTF
TGCGCCAGCAGCCAAGACAGGGGCGGCTATGGCTACACCTTC
>many|.|TRBJ1-2|TRBV5-1
CASSLDLRQTYGYTF
TGCGCCAGCAGCTTGGATTTGAGACAGACGTATGGCTACACCTTC
>.|TRBD1|TRBJ2-3|TRBV6-2/TRBV6-3
CASKRQGASDTQYF
TGTGCCAGCAAGAGACAGGGGGCTTCAGATACGCAGTATTTT
>many|.|TRBJ1-5|TRBV18
CASSPSPLDNQPQHF
TGTGCCAGCTCACCAAGCCCTCTAGACAATCAGCCCCAGCATTTT
>.|.|TRBJ1-5|TRBV12-3/TRBV12-4
CASSLEGLINQPQHF
TGTGCCAGCAGTCTAGAGGGGCTTATTAATCAGCCCCAGCATTTT
>many|.|TRBJ2-7|TRBV6-5
CASSPTSHEQYF
TGTGCCAGCAGCCCGACCTCCCACGAGCAGTACTTC
>.|.|TRBJ2-3|TRBV20-1
CSASDRTPSTTQYF
TGCAGTGCTAGCGACCGCACCCCCTCTACCACGCAGTATTTT
>.|.|TRBJ2-1|TRBV5-1
CASSSAGQLDEQFF
TGCGCCAGCAGCTCAGCGGGACAATTGGATGAGCAGTTCTTC
>many|TRBD2|TRBJ2-1|TRBV6-2/TRBV6-3
CATTSTSPRDEQFF
TGTGCCACCACTTCGACTAGCCCTAGGGATGAGCAGTTCTTC
>many|.|TRBJ1-1|TRBV2
CASSEWDMNTEAFF
TGTGCCAGCAGTGAATGGGACATGAACACTGAAGCTTTCTTT
>few|.|TRBJ2-6|TRBV11-1
CASSSLPGVVSGANVLTF
TGTGCCAGCAGCTCCTTACCAGGGGTAGTTTCTGGGGCCAACGTCCTGACTTTC
>many|.|TRBJ2-5|TRBV28
CASSKIAHSGETQYF
TGTGCCAGCAGCAAAATAGCCCACTCTGGGGAGACCCAGTACTTC
>many|.|TRBJ2-5|TRBV7-9
CASSSESQETQYF
TGTGCCAGCAGCTCCGAGTCACAAGAGACCCAGTACTTC
>many|.|TRBJ1-5|TRBV2
CASSDRGLGNQPQHF
TGTGCCAGCAGTGATCGGGGGCTTGGCAATCAGCCCCAGCATTTT
>medium-sized|.|TRBJ2-7|TRBV28
CASTTLEAAYEQYF
TGTGCCAGCACCACTCTTGAGGCGGCCTACGAGCAGTACTTC